The 17 T cell receptor beta chains below all came from one sample that was sequenced in a study of T cells after yellow fever vaccination. TCRdb reprocessed the 5' RACE reads via MiXCR and lists one record per CDR3 protein. This sample yields under 550,000 distinct CDR3 sequences, of which 21% are seen a single time; approximately 15% belongs to the top ten. The starting material was PBMCs, obtained 20 to 25 days after the first yellow fever vaccination. The source is a man in his late teens or twenties who received the YFV17D yellow fever vaccine.

This rearrangement joins TRBV6-5 to TRBJ1-2, with D hard to call. The CDR3 sequence is 13 residues long. The V end was cut by 3 bases, the J end by 2 bases, with 7 bases between. Per the germline V gene, CDR1 is MNHEY and CDR2 is SVGAGI. In DNA form, the CDR3 reads TGTGCCAGCAGTTATGGGCACAACTATGGCTACACCTTC. It is translated as CASSYGHNYGYTF.

The J gene is TRBJ1-6, the V gene TRBV5-1, with 9 bases identical to TRBD1. This CDR3 contains 16 residues. Germline CDR1 reads SGHRS; CDR2 reads YFSETQ. Germline trimming cut 1 base from V and 8 bases from J; bases unmatched to any gene: 7. The CDR3 sequence: CASSLWGQGIDSPLHF. In DNA, the CDR3 is TGCGCCAGCAGCTTGTGGGGACAGGGAATCGATTCACCCCTCCACTTT. The entire variable domain, with the rest obtained from reference TRBV5-1 and TRBJ1-6, is as follows: KAGVTQTPRYLIKTRGQQVTLSCSPISGHRSVSWYQQTPGQGLQFLFEYFSETQRNKGNFPGRFSGRQFSNSRSEMNVSTLELGDSALYLCASSLWGQGIDSPLHFGNGTRLTVT.

CDR3 sequence: CASSLSPWASVGETQYF. CDR3 in DNA: TGTGCCAGCAGCTTAAGTCCCTGGGCTAGCGTAGGGGAGACCCAGTACTTC. This chain links TRBV7-2 with TRBJ2-5; possibly TRBD2 for D (6 bases). Germline CDR1 reads SGHTA; CDR2 reads FQGNSA. The length of the CDR3 is 17 residues. V was clipped by 2 bases and J by 5 bases, with 21 bases between them.

The rearrangement joins TRBV29-1 to TRBJ2-5; unclear D gene. Germline-derived CDR1 and CDR2 are SQVTM and ANQGSEA. The V end lost 3 bases, the J end lost 5 bases, and 10 bases lay between the germline ends. This CDR3 is 12 amino acids long. Here the CDR3 reads CSVDETTETQYF. DNA for the CDR3: TGCAGCGTTGATGAGACGACGGAGACCCAGTACTTC.

In its sample, this clonotype was seen a few times. This rearrangement joins TRBV9 to TRBJ2-1; 8 bases are a match to TRBD2. Germline loops: CDR1 SGDLS, CDR2 YYNGEE. The CDR3 contains 15 residues. Trimming at V came to 0 bases and at J to 9 bases, leaving 8 bases not matched to a gene. CDR3 DNA: TGTGCCAGCAGCGTAGTATCCGGGGGGGCCTTTGAGCAGTTCTTC. Protein sequence: CASSVVSGGAFEQFF.

The V gene is TRBV4-2, the J gene TRBJ2-7; D unclear. The CDR3 is 14 residues long. V lost 0 bases and J lost 6, with 12 bases in between. CDR1 is LGHNA, CDR2 YNFKEQ, per germline. The CDR3, as DNA: TGTGCCAGCAGCCAAGAATACCCAGGCGCCGAGCAGTACGTC. Its translation: CASSQEYPGAEQYV.

This clonotype was seen only a few times. The DNA for the CDR3 is TGTGCCATCAGTGAAGGGACAGGGTTTTTCGGAAACACCATATATTTT. This sequence encodes CAISEGTGFFGNTIYF. The chain links TRBV10-3 to TRBJ1-3; 9 nucleotides line up with TRBD1. The CDR3 length is 16 residues. Germline lookup yields CDR1 ENHRY and CDR2 SYGVKD. V gave up 3 bases and J gave up 4 bases; unmatched junction bases: 7.

The J gene is TRBJ2-3, the V gene TRBV4-3, with D perhaps given as TRBD1 or TRBD2 (6 bases each). V was cut by 1 base and J by 7 bases, with 18 bases left in between. Germline values: CDR1 LGHNA, CDR2 YSLEER. The CDR3 has 16 amino acids. DNA for the CDR3: TGCGCCAGCAGCCAAGCAGTGGCTAGGGGGGAATATACGCAGTATTTT. The encoded protein is CASSQAVARGEYTQYF.

The V and J genes are TRBV7-9 and TRBJ2-2, with D possibly matching TRBD2 (5 bases). This CDR3 is built from 15 residues. CDR1 and CDR2 from the germline V gene are SEHNR and FQNEAQ (reference sequence). V was cut by 7 bases and J by 3 bases, with 15 bases left in between. The CDR3 DNA sequence: TGTGCCAGCAAAGGACTGGGCATCTACACCGGGGAGCTGTTTTTT. Protein product: CASKGLGIYTGELFF.

The chain links TRBV6-2 or TRBV6-3 to TRBJ2-5; TRBD2 agrees at 7 bases. CDR3 size: 15 residues. The V segment lost 0 bases and the J segment 5 bases; nucleotides outside the gene matches: 6. CDR1 and CDR2 (germline): MNHEY, SVGEGT. CDR3 nucleotides: TGTGCCAGCAGTTACTCGGCTAGCGGCGGGGAGACCCAGTACTTC. It translates to CASSYSASGGETQYF.

This clonotype was seen a handful of times. This chain uses TRBV5-5 with TRBJ2-6; no firm D call. In germline, CDR1 is SGHKS, CDR2 YYEKEE (reference sequence). The CDR3 has 13 amino acids. Between the trimmed V and J ends, which lost 5 bases and 2 bases, there was a span of 5 bases. The CDR3 nucleotides read TGTGCCAGCAGGTGGGCTGGGGCCAACGTCCTGACTTTC. This codes for CASRWAGANVLTF.

Comments on this clonotype: The conserved closing phenylalanine or tryptophan is absent in this CDR3, likely reflecting a read error. The chain employs TRBV29-1 and TRBJ2-1; D unclear. The germline V gene encodes CDR1 SQVTM and CDR2 ANQGSEA. The CDR3 consists of 12 residues. Between the trimmed V and J ends, which lost 3 bases and 1 base, there was a span of 4 bases. The DNA of the CDR3 is TGCAGCGTTGACGGTTCCTACAATGAGCAGTTCCTC. This encodes CSVDGSYNEQFL.

This chain uses TRBV7-8 with TRBJ2-1; a possible D gene is TRBD1 (6 bases). V was cut by 6 bases and J by 7 bases, with 22 bases left in between. This CDR3 has 16 amino acids. Germline CDR1 SGHVS, CDR2 FQNEAQ. The CDR3 sequence is CASREEQGDWANEQFF. DNA of the CDR3: TGTGCCAGCAGGGAAGAACAGGGTGACTGGGCTAATGAGCAGTTCTTC.

This clonotype was counted ten times or more. The chain is built from TRBV10-3 and TRBJ2-7; 11 nucleotides align to TRBD2. This CDR3 comprises 12 residues. Trimming at V came to 11 bases and at J to 3 bases, leaving 3 bases not matched to a gene. Germline values: CDR1 ENHRY, CDR2 SYGVKD. CDR3 sequence reads: CAAGLAVYEQYF. DNA of the CDR3: TGTGCCGCGGGACTAGCGGTCTACGAGCAGTACTTC.

The chain employs TRBV12-3 or TRBV12-4 and TRBJ1-5; the D is unclear. The CDR3 runs to 15 residues. V was trimmed by 3 bases and J by 2 bases, leaving 11 bases between them. As DNA, the CDR3 is TGTGCCAGCAGTTTGATCGGGGAGGGCAATCAGCCCCAGCATTTT. It translates to CASSLIGEGNQPQHF.

This chain links TRBV12-3 or TRBV12-4 with TRBJ2-1, with D unclear. Trimming took 3 bases from V and 10 from J, leaving 10 bases between them. The CDR3 runs to 12 residues. This CDR3 is CASSFGTLEQFF. CDR3 nucleotides: TGTGCCAGCAGTTTTGGCACGCTAGAGCAGTTCTTC.

This chain connects TRBV7-2 to TRBJ2-1, with D perhaps being TRBD1 or TRBD2 (5 bases each). The V end lost 5 bases, the J end lost 5 bases, and 19 bases lay between the germline ends. CDR3 length: 16 amino acids. The germline V gene has CDR1 SGHTA and CDR2 FQGNSA. The CDR3 reads CASSPNEGRGNNEQFF. The CDR3 DNA reads TGTGCCAGCAGCCCCAACGAGGGGCGCGGTAACAATGAGCAGTTCTTC.